The next 26 T cell receptor beta chains were all read from a single sample in a study of spatial heterogeneity in lung cancer. TCRdb re-derived calls from the 5' RACE reads in MiXCR, one entry per CDR3 protein. The repertoire includes about 50,000 distinct CDR3 sequences, about 7.4% of them detected once, and over 30% sits in the top ten. Documented time point: blood at routine non-recurrence follow-up after resection. Without sorting, whole RNA was sequenced from tumor, nontumor lung or frozen PBMC. The source material was PBMCs, sampled at follow-up. The receptors were gathered from a female donor with early-stage non-small cell lung cancer.

This chain connects TRBV7-9 to TRBJ1-2; 8 nucleotides align to TRBD1. There are 15 residues in the CDR3. Per germline, CDR1 SEHNR and CDR2 FQNEAQ (reference sequence). V lost 0 bases to trimming and J lost 7 bases; unmatched junction nucleotides: 7. In DNA form, the CDR3 reads TGTGCCAGCAGCTTAGCGGGCGGACAGGGCACTGGCTACACCTTC. Amino acids: CASSLAGGQGTGYTF. The entire variable domain, with the rest obtained from reference TRBV7-9 and TRBJ1-2, is as follows: DTGVSQNPRHKITKRGQNVTFRCDPISEHNRLYWYRQTLGQGPEFLTYFQNEAQLEKSRLLSDRFSAERPKGSFSTLEIQRTEQGDSAMYLCASSLAGGQGTGYTFGSGTRLTVV.

This clonotype was seen a few times. The V call is TRBV3-1, the J call TRBJ1-6; D is unclear. Germline V gene data show CDR1 as LGHDT and CDR2 as YNNKEL (reference sequence). V was shortened by 0 bases and J by 10 bases, with 16 bases between the two germline ends. The CDR3 covers 16 residues. In DNA form, the CDR3 reads TGTGCCAGCAGCCAAGATAGGATGGAAGTTCGCTCACCCCTCCACTTT. Its protein is CASSQDRMEVRSPLHF.

This clonotype was detected only a few times. The genes are TRBV5-1 and TRBJ2-7; D uncertain. The CDR3 length is 15 residues. Between the trimmed V and J ends, which lost 2 bases and 0 bases, there was a span of 12 bases. The germline V gene encodes CDR1 SGHRS and CDR2 YFSETQ. CDR3 sequence (DNA): TGCGCCAGCAGCTTAACAAGCGCCTTCTCCTACGAGCAGTACTTC. It translates to CASSLTSAFSYEQYF. Full variable domain (remainder filled in from reference TRBV5-1 and TRBJ2-7): KAGVTQTPRYLIKTRGQQVTLSCSPISGHRSVSWYQQTPGQGLQFLFEYFSETQRNKGNFPGRFSGRQFSNSRSEMNVSTLELGDSALYLCASSLTSAFSYEQYFGPGTRLTVT.

This clonotype was observed many times. The chain links TRBV6-5 to TRBJ1-5; D uncertain. This CDR3 is built from 14 residues. The V end lost 6 bases, the J end lost 2 bases, and 11 bases lay between the germline ends. The germline V gene encodes CDR1 MNHEY and CDR2 SVGAGI. The CDR3 is CASSSAGGNQPQHF. The CDR3 DNA reads as TGTGCCAGCAGCTCCGCGGGTGGCAATCAGCCCCAGCATTTT.

Comments on this clonotype: Given the absence of the conserved phenylalanine or tryptophan at the CDR3 end, a read error is likely. V usage is TRBV6-5 and J usage is TRBJ2-2, with TRBD1 matching 9 bases. Trimming at V came to 5 bases and at J to 7 bases, leaving 14 bases not matched to a gene. Looked up from germline, CDR1 is MNHEY and CDR2 is SVGAGI. There are 17 residues in the CDR3. This CDR3 reads CASSRTGTGKTGGELFS. CDR3 sequence (DNA): TGTGCCAGCAGTCGAACCGGGACAGGGAAGACAGGCGGGGAGCTGTTTTCT.

This clonotype has only a few counts. The rearrangement joins TRBV7-6 to TRBJ1-1, with a possible D match to TRBD1 (6 bases). The V gene's germline CDR1 is SGHVS and CDR2 FNYEAQ. The CDR3 covers 15 residues. The V end was cut by 0 bases, the J end by 2 bases, with 10 bases between. The CDR3 reads CASSLAGGQNTEAFF. DNA of the CDR3: TGTGCCAGCAGCTTAGCCGGGGGCCAAAACACTGAAGCTTTCTTT.

There are many counts of this clonotype. CDR3 DNA: TGTGCCAGCAGCAAAGCGCGTCCAAAAGGACCCTGGATAAGCTCCTATAATTCACCCCTCCACTTT. Translated: CASSKARPKGPWISSYNSPLHF. The V and J genes are TRBV21-1 and TRBJ1-6. TRBV21-1 is assigned pseudogene status. The CDR3 has 22 residues.

At least ten counts were recorded for this clonotype. The V gene is TRBV4-1, the J gene TRBJ2-2, with TRBD1 matching over 8 bases. The length of the CDR3 is 16 residues. V was clipped by 3 bases and J by 3 bases; unmatched bases: 6. Germline-derived CDR1 and CDR2 are MGHRA and YSYEKL. The CDR3 nucleotides are TGCGCCAGCAGCCAGGGCGACAGGGGCTACACCGGGGAGCTGTTTTTT. It translates to CASSQGDRGYTGELFF.

This clonotype showed up many times. The chain joins TRBV10-2 to TRBJ2-2, with 10 positions matching TRBD2. Losses at the gene ends were 8 bases for V and 4 bases for J; bases not matched to a gene: 10. Germline values: CDR1 WSHSY, CDR2 SAAADI. CDR3 length: 16 residues. CDR3: CASSKQGLASTGELFF. The DNA for the CDR3 is TGCGCCAGCTCTAAACAGGGACTAGCGAGCACCGGGGAGCTGTTTTTT.

This clonotype was seen ten or more times. The chain combines TRBV19 with TRBJ1-5; D gene unclear. Germline lookup yields CDR1 LNHDA and CDR2 SQIVND (reference sequence). V was cut by 4 bases and J by 3 bases, with 7 bases left in between. This CDR3 has 13 amino acids. The CDR3 loop is CASSTVINQPQHF. The CDR3 nucleotides are TGTGCCAGTAGTACGGTAATCAATCAGCCCCAGCATTTT.

This clonotype came up many times. V usage is TRBV7-2 and J usage is TRBJ2-2; the D gene is possibly TRBD2 (5 bases). The CDR3 is 16 residues long. Trimming shortened V by 5 bases and J by 3 bases, and 16 bases separated the two germline ends. CDR1 is SGHTA and CDR2 is FQGNSA in the germline V gene. CDR3 protein: CASSRPPSSHTGELFF. The CDR3 DNA reads TGTGCCAGCAGCCGCCCTCCGTCTAGCCACACCGGGGAGCTGTTTTTT.

The chain uses TRBV18 and TRBJ2-7; TRBD1 aligns across 11 bases. The V gene's germline CDR1 is KGHSH and CDR2 LQKENI. The length of the CDR3 is 14 residues. V trimming: 3 bases; J trimming: 6 bases; junction bases outside the gene matches: 4. This CDR3 reads CASSPDRGLSEQYF. The CDR3 DNA sequence: TGTGCCAGCTCACCGGACAGGGGGCTGAGCGAGCAGTACTTC. The entire variable domain, with the rest obtained from reference TRBV18 and TRBJ2-7, is as follows: NAGVMQNPRHLVRRRGQEARLRCSPMKGHSHVYWYRQLPEEGLKFMVYLQKENIIDESGMPKERFSAEFPKEGPSILRIQQVVRGDSAAYFCASSPDRGLSEQYFGPGTRLTVT.

This clonotype was seen ten or more times. The CDR3 loop reads CASSLSQDRGRAYGYTF. The CDR3 DNA sequence: TGTGCCAGCAGCTTATCACAGGACAGGGGGCGCGCCTATGGCTACACCTTC. The chain uses TRBV7-3 and TRBJ1-2, with 11 bases that match TRBD1. The CDR3 has 17 amino acids. Per germline, CDR1 SGHTA and CDR2 FQGTGA. V lost 2 bases and J lost 4; bases outside the gene matches: 9.

This clonotype occurred a few times. This sequence joins TRBV3-1 and TRBJ2-2, with D possibly being TRBD1 or TRBD2 (5 bases each). V was clipped by 3 bases and J by 0 bases, with 8 bases between them. This CDR3 comprises 15 residues. CDR1 is LGHDT, CDR2 YNNKEL, per germline (reference sequence). CDR3 sequence (DNA): TGTGCCAGCAGCCAGGGGACCGCGAACACCGGGGAGCTGTTTTTT. It codes for CASSQGTANTGELFF. The variable domain in full, completed from reference TRBV3-1 and TRBJ2-2, reads DTAVSQTPKYLVTQMGNDKSIKCEQNLGHDTMYWYKQDSKKFLKIMFSYNNKELIINETVPNRFSPKSPDKAHLNLHINSLELGDSAVYFCASSQGTANTGELFFGEGSRLTVL.

In its sample, this clonotype was seen many times. This sequence joins TRBV19 and TRBJ2-3; D not certain. Germline loops: CDR1 LNHDA, CDR2 SQIVND (reference sequence). This CDR3 is built from 13 residues. Trimming took off 4 bases at V and 2 bases at J, with 7 bases between the two ends. CDR3 in amino acids: CASSRTDTDTQYF. The CDR3 DNA reads as TGTGCCAGTAGTAGGACGGACACAGATACGCAGTATTTT.

This clonotype was found many times. CDR3 loop: CASHRVGAEAFF. The CDR3 DNA is TGTGCCAGCCACAGGGTTGGGGCTGAAGCTTTCTTT. J is TRBJ1-1 and V is TRBV12-3 or TRBV12-4, with a weak D call TRBD1 (6 bases). Trimming cost V 8 bases and J 6 bases, with 13 bases left between them. This CDR3 is built from 12 residues.

This clonotype was counted a few times. A read error may be the cause here, since a much bigger clone is one base away. This rearrangement joins TRBV27 to TRBJ1-2; 8 positions agree with TRBD1. The CDR3 is 13 residues long. Germline CDR1 MNHEY, CDR2 SMNVEV (reference sequence). Trimming took 6 bases from V and 7 from J; bases not matched to a gene: 7. CDR3 loop: CASSPGDRPGYTF. The CDR3 DNA reads as TGTGCCAGCAGCCCAGGGGACAGGCCTGGCTACACCTTC.

Ten or more counts support this clonotype. The gene calls are TRBV5-6 and TRBJ2-4, with D uncertain. The germline gives CDR1 SGHDT, CDR2 YYEEEE. Between the trimmed V and J ends, which lost 1 base and 0 bases, there was a span of 5 bases. This CDR3 region has 14 residues. CDR3 residues: CASSLFPAKNIQYF. CDR3 nucleotides: TGTGCCAGCAGCTTGTTTCCAGCCAAAAACATTCAGTACTTC.

This clonotype was seen ten or more times. The rearrangement links TRBV5-6 to TRBJ1-2; no clear D gene. Deletions cut 0 bases from V and 0 bases from J, with 12 bases between. CDR3 size: 16 residues. CDR1 SGHDT and CDR2 YYEEEE come from the germline V gene. The CDR3 DNA reads as TGTGCCAGCAGCTTGGTTGCCGGGGTAGCTAACTATGGCTACACCTTC. Protein sequence: CASSLVAGVANYGYTF.

The J gene is TRBJ1-2, the V gene TRBV4-1; D not certain. The germline CDR1 and CDR2 sequences are MGHRA and YSYEKL. V was shortened by 2 bases and J by 2 bases, with 3 bases between the two germline ends. The CDR3 length is 12 residues. Here the CDR3 DNA reads TGCGCCAGCAGCCAATCGAACTATGGCTACACCTTC. Protein: CASSQSNYGYTF.

This clonotype was found many times. The chain combines TRBV7-6 with TRBJ2-2; maybe TRBD1 (7 bases). The CDR3 extends over 15 amino acids. Trimming removed 2 bases from V and 6 bases from J, with 13 bases in between. Germline CDR1 and CDR2: SGHVS and FNYEAQ. The CDR3 loop reads CASSLRQGGAGELFF. The CDR3 DNA reads as TGTGCCAGCAGCTTAAGGCAGGGGGGAGCCGGGGAGCTGTTTTTT.

This clonotype was found many times. This chain connects TRBV6-2 or TRBV6-3 to TRBJ2-6, with 10 positions matching TRBD2. V was pared by 2 bases and J by 0 bases, with 4 bases of the junction left unmatched. Per germline, CDR1 MNHEY and CDR2 SVGEGT. The CDR3 contains 18 residues. The CDR3 loop reads CASSYPSGGHSGANVLTF. Here the CDR3 DNA reads TGTGCCAGCAGTTACCCTAGCGGGGGCCACTCTGGGGCCAACGTCCTGACTTTC.

This clonotype was picked up many times. CDR3 nucleotides: TGTGCCAGCAGCTTGGGTCCGCGGGGGAGCCAGACAGATACGCAGTATTTT. It yields the protein CASSLGPRGSQTDTQYF. The gene calls are TRBV7-2 and TRBJ2-3; the match to TRBD2 covers 7 bases. The CDR3 is 17 amino acids. Losses at the gene ends were 3 bases for V and 3 bases for J; bases not matched to a gene: 12. Germline CDR1 and CDR2: SGHTA and FQGNSA. The full variable domain, with the rest looked up from reference TRBV7-2 and TRBJ2-3, is GAGVSQSPSNKVTEKGKDVELRCDPISGHTALYWYRQSLGQGLEFLIYFQGNSAPDKSGLPSDRFSAERTGGSVSTLTIQRTQQEDSAVYLCASSLGPRGSQTDTQYFGPGTRLTVL.

The chain recombines TRBV7-8 with TRBJ2-5; the D call may be TRBD1 or TRBD2 (6 bases each). Germline V gene sequence: CDR1 SGHVS, CDR2 FQNEAQ. The CDR3 length is 15 residues. Trimming removed 5 bases from V and 5 bases from J, with 18 bases in between. CDR3 loop: CASSPKGGLFETQYF. The DNA of the CDR3 is TGTGCCAGCAGCCCCAAGGGGGGCCTATTTGAGACCCAGTACTTC.

This clonotype was picked up a small number of times. CDR3 protein: CASSLSPAGETQYF. CDR3 bases: TGCGCCAGCAGCTTGAGCCCAGCGGGAGAGACCCAGTACTTC. V is TRBV5-1 and J is TRBJ2-5; maybe TRBD2 (6 bases). CDR1 is SGHRS and CDR2 is YFSETQ in the germline V gene. Trimming removed 1 base from V and 4 bases from J, with 11 bases in between. This CDR3 region has 14 residues.

This clonotype was counted ten times or more. The chain employs TRBV6-6 and TRBJ1-5; a weak D match, TRBD1 (5 bases). Germline V CDR1 and CDR2: MNHNY, SVGAGI (reference sequence). Between the trimmed V and J ends, which lost 0 bases and 2 bases, there was a span of 14 bases. The CDR3 has 17 amino acids. The CDR3 coding sequence is TGTGCCAGCAGTTACTCGAACGGCAGGGTGGGCAATCAGCCCCAGCATTTT. This encodes CASSYSNGRVGNQPQHF.